These T cell receptor beta chains were read from a single sample in a study of vaccination effects on CD4 cells after COVID-19. For these receptors, no antigen is known. Here immunoSEQ multiplex PCR was the method, and the copy in TCRdb shows in-frame clones only, minus some. The sample yields tens of thousands of clones, around 72% seen once. The sequencing used CD4+ T cells from PBMCs cultured with HCoV-NL63 spike peptides, collected before COVID-19 vaccination. These receptors originate from a human donor who received a COVID-19 vaccine. The CDR3 runs from the conserved cysteine through the conserved F or W.

CDR3aa: CASSPTDTQYF
j_gene: TRBJ2-3
v_gene: TRBV18

CDR3aa: CASSHMGLSGANVLTF
j_gene: TRBJ2-6
v_gene: TRBV28

CDR3aa: CSASRREGYEQYF
j_gene: TRBJ2-7
v_gene: TRBV20-1

CDR3aa: CSAREHEQYF
j_gene: TRBJ2-7
v_gene: TRBV20-1

CDR3aa: CASRADGPNEKLFF
j_gene: TRBJ1-4
v_gene: TRBV5-4

CDR3aa: CATPPGQANEKLFF
j_gene: TRBJ1-4
v_gene: TRBV24-1

CDR3aa: CASSKEYRQPQHF
j_gene: TRBJ1-5
v_gene: TRBV21-1

CDR3aa: CASSLQQGAGELFF
j_gene: TRBJ2-2
v_gene: TRBV11-3

CDR3aa: CASSDPGLAGGEQFF
j_gene: TRBJ2-1
v_gene: TRBV28

CDR3aa: CASSFAASGANVLTF
j_gene: TRBJ2-6
v_gene: TRBV7-2

CDR3aa: CASSTGLFKAFF
j_gene: TRBJ1-1
v_gene: TRBV6-2/TRBV6-3

CDR3aa: CASTSGTYSYEQYF
j_gene: TRBJ2-7
v_gene: TRBV6-6

CDR3aa: CASRRQTGYTEAFF
j_gene: TRBJ1-1
v_gene: TRBV7-8

CDR3aa: CASSPGAGRNSPLHF
j_gene: TRBJ1-6
v_gene: TRBV6-5

CDR3aa: CASSVSVYNEQFF
j_gene: TRBJ2-1
v_gene: TRBV6-4

CDR3aa: CASSLTGPPPDTQYF
j_gene: TRBJ2-3
v_gene: TRBV7-3

CDR3aa: CASTGGGSNEQFF
j_gene: TRBJ2-1
v_gene: TRBV25-1

CDR3aa: CASSLVGGQYEQYF
j_gene: TRBJ2-7
v_gene: TRBV7-2

CDR3aa: CASSLMQVYGYTF
j_gene: TRBJ1-2
v_gene: TRBV12-3/TRBV12-4

CDR3aa: CASRSTGFNQPQHF
j_gene: TRBJ1-5
v_gene: TRBV2

CDR3aa: CASSMGGAGGLMDF
j_gene: TRBJ1-5
v_gene: TRBV19

CDR3aa: CASSVGPGQGNPQHF
j_gene: TRBJ1-5
v_gene: TRBV9

CDR3aa: CASSLWARGETQYF
j_gene: TRBJ2-5
v_gene: TRBV13

CDR3aa: CAWRVLGQGAYEQYF
j_gene: TRBJ2-7
v_gene: TRBV30

CDR3aa: CATSRDFGETARGYTF
j_gene: TRBJ1-2
v_gene: TRBV15

CDR3aa: CASSLAGGRSGANVLTF
j_gene: TRBJ2-6
v_gene: TRBV7-9

CDR3aa: CASSLGTTRGGELFF
j_gene: TRBJ2-2
v_gene: TRBV7-9

CDR3aa: CASSLGGLNTEAFF
j_gene: TRBJ1-1
v_gene: TRBV7-2

CDR3aa: CASSLQQLNTEAFF
j_gene: TRBJ1-1
v_gene: TRBV5-5

CDR3aa: CASSPSHGTQYF
j_gene: TRBJ2-3
v_gene: TRBV5-4

CDR3aa: CASSTGQMNTEAFF
j_gene: TRBJ1-1
v_gene: TRBV6-5

CDR3aa: CASTLTGAIYNEQFF
j_gene: TRBJ2-1
v_gene: TRBV6-4

CDR3aa: CASSSTITGGGETQYF
j_gene: TRBJ2-5
v_gene: TRBV5-1

CDR3aa: CASSQSGGSEKLFF
j_gene: TRBJ1-4
v_gene: TRBV3-1/TRBV3-2

CDR3aa: CASSLQSLAGSEQFF
j_gene: TRBJ2-1
v_gene: TRBV7-2

CDR3aa: CASGTTGGYGYTF
j_gene: TRBJ1-2
v_gene: TRBV6-5

CDR3aa: CASSYYNRFGGELFF
j_gene: TRBJ2-2
v_gene: TRBV6-5

CDR3aa: CASRLTGKYEKLFF
j_gene: TRBJ1-4
v_gene: TRBV6-5

CDR3aa: CASSAGGGYTF
j_gene: TRBJ1-2
v_gene: TRBV9